These T cell receptor beta chains were read from a single sample in a study of identifying expanded T cells in peripheral blood. The table came from immunoSEQ multiplex PCR; TCRdb's copy has only in-frame clones and leaves some out. The repertoire holds some 78,000 clones, with 70% to 90% as singletons. The sample comprised blood. All receptors come from a person between 18 and 70 years old in good health. Each CDR3 is given with its conserved first and last residue. The order of the fields is D gene, V gene, J gene, clone size, CDR3 DNA, CDR3 protein. D genes are given only for firm matches. Size values are once, few and many counts, or a class for expanded clones, and some rows have none.

TRBD1	TRBV30	TRBJ1-2	.	TGTGCCTGGACCGTTGGGACAGGGGGCTATGGCTACACCTTC	CAWTVGTGGYGYTF
.	TRBV7-8	TRBJ2-5	once	TGTGCCAGCAGCTTAGGTCTGGACGGGGGCCCCTCGGAGACCCAGTACTTC	CASSLGLDGGPSETQYF
TRBD2	TRBV27	TRBJ2-3	.	TGTGCCAGCAGTTATCACCTTTTAGCGGGGAGCACAGATACGCAGTATTTT	CASSYHLLAGSTDTQYF
.	TRBV18	TRBJ1-3	.	TGTGCCAGCTCACCGGTAGGGTTCTCTGGAAACACCATATATTTT	CASSPVGFSGNTIYF
TRBD2	TRBV28	TRBJ2-7	.	TGTGCCAGCAGGGACGCGGGGGGCACTTACTACGAGCAGTACTTC	CASRDAGGTYYEQYF
.	TRBV7-2	TRBJ1-4	.	TGTGCCAGCAGCCGTGGGGGGATCGGTGAAAAACTGTTTTTT	CASSRGGIGEKLFF
.	TRBV10-3	TRBJ1-3	once	TGTGCCATCAGTGGGTTAAGCCCACGCTCTGGAAACACCATATATTTT	CAISGLSPRSGNTIYF
TRBD2	TRBV28	TRBJ2-1	.	TGTGCCAGCAGTGCCCCCTCTAGCGGGGGCTACAATGAGCAGTTCTTC	CASSAPSSGGYNEQFF
.	TRBV6-1	TRBJ1-4	.	TGTGCCAGCAGTACGCGCAGGAGGATCAATGAAAAACTGTTTTTT	CASSTRRRINEKLFF
.	TRBV25-1	TRBJ1-1	.	TGTGCCAGCAACCCCCCAGGATTAAACACTGAAGCTTTCTTT	CASNPPGLNTEAFF
TRBD1	TRBV15	TRBJ1-4	.	TGTGCCACCAGCCCCCTGGGGGGGACAGCGAGTACATGGAAACTGTTTTTT	CATSPLGGTASTWKLFF
.	TRBV5-1	TRBJ1-1	.	TGCGCCAGCAGCTTGGAAGGGGAGGGGACTGAAGCTTTCTTT	CASSLEGEGTEAFF
.	TRBV25-1	TRBJ2-7	.	TGTGCCAGCAGTGACTCCCCCAGGGGATCCTACGAGCAGTACTTC	CASSDSPRGSYEQYF
.	TRBV6-5	TRBJ2-5	.	TGTGCCAGCAGTTACGGGGATATGGGGACCCAGTACTTC	CASSYGDMGTQYF
TRBD2	TRBV2	TRBJ2-3	.	TGTGCCAGCAGTGACTCTAGCGGGGGAATTGATACGCAGTATTTT	CASSDSSGGIDTQYF
TRBD2	TRBV6-4	TRBJ2-5	.	TGTGCCAGCAGTGAGGTAGCGGGGGGAAAAGAGACCCAGTACTTC	CASSEVAGGKETQYF
.	TRBV7-5	TRBJ2-1	once	TGTGCCAGCAGCTCGGCGGGACAGGGGGTCTACAATGAGCAGTTCTTC	CASSSAGQGVYNEQFF
.	TRBV28	TRBJ2-5	once	TGTGCCAGCAGTTTCTCCCAGGAGACCCAGTACTTC	CASSFSQETQYF
.	TRBV23-1	TRBJ1-2	.	TGCGCCAGCAGTCAATCGGAAGAATTTCTTAGAGCTCCCTACACCTTC	CASSQSEEFLRAPYTF
.	TRBV30	TRBJ2-5	.	TGTGCCTGGAGTGGGGGTTCTGAAGAGACCCAGTACTTC	CAWSGGSEETQYF
TRBD1	TRBV18	TRBJ2-2	.	TGTGCCAGCTCCCTGGACAGGTACACCGGGGAGCTGTTTTTT	CASSLDRYTGELFF
TRBD1	TRBV29-1	TRBJ2-1	.	TGCAGCGCGGGACAGAACAATGAGCAGTTCTTC	CSAGQNNEQFF
.	TRBV30	TRBJ2-2	.	TGTGCCTGGAGTCTGGGGTTTGGGACCGGGGAGCTGTTTTTT	CAWSLGFGTGELFF
.	TRBV30	TRBJ1-6	once	TGTGCCTGGAGTCTACCAGACCGGCCTAAGGCACCCCTCCACTTT	CAWSLPDRPKAPLHF
.	TRBV7-2	TRBJ2-4	.	TGTGCCAGCAGCTTCCCGGGGCCTAAAAACATTCAGTACTTC	CASSFPGPKNIQYF
TRBD2	TRBV15	TRBJ2-5	.	TGTGCCACCAGCAAAGGACTAGCGGGGGGTCGGAACCCCCAAGAGACCCAGTACTTC	CATSKGLAGGRNPQETQYF
TRBD1	TRBV2	TRBJ2-1	.	TGTGCCAGCGGACAGGCCTTTGGCAATGAGCAGTTCTTC	CASGQAFGNEQFF
.	TRBV6-5	TRBJ2-1	.	TGTGCCAGCACATTTTCCTATAGTCCAGGGAATGAGCAGTTCTTC	CASTFSYSPGNEQFF
.	TRBV5-5	TRBJ2-5	.	TGTGCCAGCAGCTTGGTCCCCTCTAGGGCGGAGACCCAGTACTTC	CASSLVPSRAETQYF
TRBD2	TRBV27	TRBJ2-5	.	TGTGCCAGCAGTTTTCGCGGGGGGGCCAGAGAGACCCAGTACTTC	CASSFRGGARETQYF
.	TRBV29-1	TRBJ2-1	.	TGCAGCGTTGTAGGGCAGTTGGAGTTCTTC	CSVVGQLEFF
.	TRBV28	TRBJ1-5	.	TGTGCCAGCAGTTTGAACAGGGATCAGCCCCAGCATTTT	CASSLNRDQPQHF
.	TRBV28	TRBJ1-2	.	TGTGCCAGCAGTTTAGGGGGGCGAGGTGACTATGGCTACACCTTC	CASSLGGRGDYGYTF
TRBD1	TRBV28	TRBJ2-2	once	TGTGCCAGCGGTCCGGCAGGGACAGCGAACACCGGGGAGCTGTTTTTT	CASGPAGTANTGELFF
TRBD1	TRBV7-8	TRBJ1-6	.	TGTGCCAGCAGCGGGGGACAGGGGGCTAGGGATTCACCCCTCCACTTT	CASSGGQGARDSPLHF
.	TRBV7-9	TRBJ1-1	.	TGTGCCAGCAGCTCTCAAGGGTACTTGAACACTGAAGCTTTCTTT	CASSSQGYLNTEAFF
.	TRBV6-1	TRBJ1-2	few	TGTGCCACACACCCGACAGTTAACTATGGCTACACCTTC	CATHPTVNYGYTF
TRBD1	TRBV19	TRBJ1-4	few	TGTGCCAGTAGTAACAGGGACAGGGGACGTGAAAAACTGTTTTTT	CASSNRDRGREKLFF
.	TRBV28	TRBJ2-2	.	TGTGCCAGCAGTTTTGACCTTCTGAGTTACGAGCTGTTTTTT	CASSFDLLSYELFF
TRBD2	TRBV7-8	TRBJ2-3	.	TGTGCCAGCAGCTTAAGGGAGGGAACGCAGTATTTT	CASSLREGTQYF
.	TRBV10-1	TRBJ2-5	few	TGCGCCAGCAGTGAGTCAGGGAGTCACCAAGAGACCCAGTACTTC	CASSESGSHQETQYF